These T cell receptor beta chains were read from a single sample in a study of T cells in Graves' hyperthyroidism and ophthalmopathy. One entry per CDR3 protein results from TCRdb running MiXCR on the multiplex PCR reads. The table records around 500,000 distinct CDR3 sequences, 22% of them present only once. The sample comprised blood. These receptors were collected from a woman aged 70-85 years with Graves' ophthalmopathy. The CDR3 runs from the conserved cysteine through the conserved F or W.

len,v_gene,j_gene,CDR3aa
16,TRBV9,TRBJ2-3,CASSPSGGSGADTQYF
14,TRBV3-1,TRBJ1-2,CASSQARGSLRYTF
16,TRBV7-9,TRBJ2-3,CASSSNSGPSTDTQYF
18,TRBV7-3,TRBJ2-1,CASSSTGTSGRGYNEQFF
13,TRBV11-2,TRBJ1-2,CASTLHANYGYTF
14,TRBV30,TRBJ2-1,CAWSGTSGPNEQFF
15,TRBV7-3,TRBJ2-1,CASSPSGSVGNEQFF
14,TRBV5-1,TRBJ2-1,CASSFGQGIGEQFF
12,TRBV7-2,TRBJ1-1,CASSLEVGEAFF
16,TRBV5-6,TRBJ1-2,CASSHEFGSSNYGYTF
11,TRBV2,TRBJ2-7,CASRLEGEQYF
16,TRBV7-9,TRBJ2-7,CASSLTLNSVTYEQYF
14,TRBV2,TRBJ2-2,CASGRLAGNGELFF
16,TRBV12-3/TRBV12-4,TRBJ2-5,CASSLQSGRGGETQYF
16,TRBV12-3/TRBV12-4,TRBJ1-3,CASSSRTGPSGNTIYF
19,TRBV6-2/TRBV6-3,TRBJ2-1,CASSFAGRGRGSRVSEQFF
14,TRBV5-1,TRBJ2-1,CASSLGQAGDEQFF
17,TRBV27,TRBJ2-7,CASSPGWGTSGSNEQYF
14,TRBV7-2,TRBJ2-7,CASNLVGAHYEQYF
15,TRBV7-9,TRBJ2-1,CASSVFSGSYNEQFF
14,TRBV3-1,TRBJ1-1,CASSQAEVKGEAFF
12,TRBV12-3/TRBV12-4,TRBJ1-5,CASSPGPSPQHF
14,TRBV9,TRBJ2-1,CASSVATRGNEQFF
13,TRBV20-1,TRBJ2-7,CSARDPQGREQYF
16,TRBV7-2,TRBJ2-3,CASSLLAGDSTDTQYF
16,TRBV5-1,TRBJ2-1,CASSWTSGSFIDEQFF
15,TRBV9,TRBJ1-4,CASSVDGETNEKLFF
16,TRBV6-1,TRBJ2-5,CASSSWGLAGVPTQYF
15,TRBV7-9,TRBJ2-7,CASSSVGTGRFEQYF
13,TRBV30,TRBJ1-2,CASLVGPGGGYTF
12,TRBV19,TRBJ2-7,CASSKAGYEQYF
14,TRBV6-4,TRBJ2-2,CASSGTPGTGELFF
16,TRBV7-2,TRBJ1-5,CASSPNGWGNGEPQHF
14,TRBV12-3/TRBV12-4,TRBJ2-7,CASSLISRAYEQYF
12,TRBV19,TRBJ2-2,CATKLVTGELFF
16,TRBV6-1,TRBJ1-3,CASSHRQVHSGNTIYF
15,TRBV4-1,TRBJ1-5,CASSQEDRAGQPQHF
17,TRBV20-1,TRBJ2-2,CSAPRGAKGSLGGELFF
16,TRBV5-1,TRBJ2-1,CASSLLTGGSVNEQFF
15,TRBV7-2,TRBJ2-7,CASSLGLHRGSEQYF
13,TRBV2,TRBJ2-7,CASKAGVIYEQYF
15,TRBV19,TRBJ1-3,CASRTPGRSGNTIYF
16,TRBV7-2,TRBJ2-1,CASSLLSGSSYNEQFF
14,TRBV4-1,TRBJ1-2,CASSLPSVPYGYTF
14,TRBV4-3,TRBJ2-2,CASSYQGGSGELFF
15,TRBV7-2,TRBJ1-1,CASSTRPLGVTEAFF
11,TRBV20-1,TRBJ1-1,CSICLGTEALF
16,TRBV12-3/TRBV12-4,TRBJ2-2,CASSLGGTSGTGELFF
15,TRBV7-7,TRBJ2-1,CASSPRAGVPNEQFF
15,TRBV20-1,TRBJ2-2,CSARVGTSGTGELFF
19,TRBV9,TRBJ2-3,CASSVGKGWTSGSPDTQYF
14,TRBV5-1,TRBJ1-1,CASSLERLNTEAFF
14,TRBV11-3,TRBJ2-2,CASSFFPGTGELFF
14,TRBV9,TRBJ2-2,CANSPLGGSGELFF
15,TRBV12-3/TRBV12-4,TRBJ2-3,CASRPTSGRTDTQYF
13,TRBV20-1,TRBJ2-1,CSASGRLYNEQFF
15,TRBV12-3/TRBV12-4,TRBJ2-2,CASSFQLRDTGELFF
13,TRBV2,TRBJ2-3,CASKERETDTQYF
14,TRBV6-2/TRBV6-3,TRBJ1-3,CASSSSGRRNTIYF